This TCR beta chain was sequenced during a study of T and B cells in COVID-19 patients. The wider study: COVID-19 patients gave peripheral blood either during active infection or after recovery. Whole-study results and caveats: The recovered cohort had some 2,000 exclusive TCR clusters, including over 30 low generation probability clusters. Patients with COVID-19 reportedly showed strongly skewed T cell receptor beta variable and joining gene usage.

On this clonotype itself: What it recognizes is unknown.

From blood, roughly 250-550 ng of genomic DNA served as TRB template. The germline gives CDR1 LGHNA, CDR2 YSLEER. This CDR3 comprises 18 residues. V lost 1 base to trimming and J lost 9 bases; unmatched junction nucleotides: 18. Multiplex PCR with BIOMED2 TRB-A/B primer pools amplified TRB rearrangements. MiXCR, run by TCRdb on the multiplex PCR reads, gives a single entry per CDR3 protein. The profile shows over 9,500 distinct CDR3 sequences, approximately 31% of them singletons. The genes are TRBV4-3 and TRBJ2-3, with 8 bases identical to TRBD2. The sample was blood. The sequence was collected from a human donor who had recovered from COVID-19. This chain's CDR3 is CASSQVSSAKSRGGTQYF. The CDR3 bases are TGCGCCAGCAGCCAAGTGTCTAGCGCTAAATCACGGGGGGGGACGCAGTATTTT.